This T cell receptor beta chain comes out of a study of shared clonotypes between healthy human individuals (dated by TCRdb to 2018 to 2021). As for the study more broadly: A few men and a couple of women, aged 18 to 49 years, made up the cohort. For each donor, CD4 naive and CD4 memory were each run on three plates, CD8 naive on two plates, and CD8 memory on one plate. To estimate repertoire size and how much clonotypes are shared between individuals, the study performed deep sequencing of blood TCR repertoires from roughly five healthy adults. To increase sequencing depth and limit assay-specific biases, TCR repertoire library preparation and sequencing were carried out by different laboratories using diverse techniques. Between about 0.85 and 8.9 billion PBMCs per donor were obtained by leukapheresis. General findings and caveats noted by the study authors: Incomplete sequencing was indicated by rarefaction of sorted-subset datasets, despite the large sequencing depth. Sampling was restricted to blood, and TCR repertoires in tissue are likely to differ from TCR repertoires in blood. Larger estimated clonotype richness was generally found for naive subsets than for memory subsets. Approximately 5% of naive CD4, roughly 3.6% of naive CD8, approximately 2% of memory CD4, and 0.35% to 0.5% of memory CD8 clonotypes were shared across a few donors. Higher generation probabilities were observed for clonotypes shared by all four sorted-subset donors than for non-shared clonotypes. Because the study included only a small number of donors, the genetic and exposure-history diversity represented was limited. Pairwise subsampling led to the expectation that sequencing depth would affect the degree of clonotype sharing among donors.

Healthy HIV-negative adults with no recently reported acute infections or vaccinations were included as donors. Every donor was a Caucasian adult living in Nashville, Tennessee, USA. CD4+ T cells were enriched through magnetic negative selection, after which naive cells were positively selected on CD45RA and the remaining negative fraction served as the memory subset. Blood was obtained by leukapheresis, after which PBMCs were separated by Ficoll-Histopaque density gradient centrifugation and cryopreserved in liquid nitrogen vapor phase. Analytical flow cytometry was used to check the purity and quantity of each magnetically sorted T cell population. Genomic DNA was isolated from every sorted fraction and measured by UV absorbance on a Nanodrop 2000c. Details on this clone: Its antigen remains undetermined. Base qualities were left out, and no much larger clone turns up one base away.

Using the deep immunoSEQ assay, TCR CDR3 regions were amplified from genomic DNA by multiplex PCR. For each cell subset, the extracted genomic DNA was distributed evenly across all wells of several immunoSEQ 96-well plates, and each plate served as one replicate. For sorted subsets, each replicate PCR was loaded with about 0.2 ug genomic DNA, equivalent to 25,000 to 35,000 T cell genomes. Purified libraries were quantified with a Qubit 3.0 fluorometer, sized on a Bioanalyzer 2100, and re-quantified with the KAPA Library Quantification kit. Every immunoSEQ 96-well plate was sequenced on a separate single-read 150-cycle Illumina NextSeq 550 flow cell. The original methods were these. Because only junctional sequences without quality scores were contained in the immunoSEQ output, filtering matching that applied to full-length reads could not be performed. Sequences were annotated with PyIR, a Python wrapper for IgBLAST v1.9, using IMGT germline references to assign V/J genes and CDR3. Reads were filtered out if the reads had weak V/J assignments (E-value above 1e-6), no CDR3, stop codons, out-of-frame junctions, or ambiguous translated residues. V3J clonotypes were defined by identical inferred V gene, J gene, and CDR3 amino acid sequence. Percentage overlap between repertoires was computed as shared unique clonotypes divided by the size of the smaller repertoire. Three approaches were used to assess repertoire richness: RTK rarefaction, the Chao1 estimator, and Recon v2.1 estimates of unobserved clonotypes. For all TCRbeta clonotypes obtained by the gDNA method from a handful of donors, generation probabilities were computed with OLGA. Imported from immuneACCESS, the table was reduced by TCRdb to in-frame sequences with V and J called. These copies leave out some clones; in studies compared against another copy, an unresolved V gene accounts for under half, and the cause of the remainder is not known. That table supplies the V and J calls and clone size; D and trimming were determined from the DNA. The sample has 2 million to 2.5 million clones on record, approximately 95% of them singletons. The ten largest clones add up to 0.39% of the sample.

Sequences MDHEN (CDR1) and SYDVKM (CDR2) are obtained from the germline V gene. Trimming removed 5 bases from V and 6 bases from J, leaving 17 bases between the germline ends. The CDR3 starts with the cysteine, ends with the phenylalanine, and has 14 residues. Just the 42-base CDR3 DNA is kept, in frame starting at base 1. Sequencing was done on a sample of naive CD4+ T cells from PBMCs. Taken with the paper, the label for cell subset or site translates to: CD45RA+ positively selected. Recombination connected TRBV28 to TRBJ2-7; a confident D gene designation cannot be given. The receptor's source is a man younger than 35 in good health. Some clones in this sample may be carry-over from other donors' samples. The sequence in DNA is TGTGCCAGCAGTCGGGCCCTCCCTCGGCCCGAGCAGTACTTC. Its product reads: CASSRALPRPEQYF.